This TCR beta chain was captured by sequencing in a study of blood T cell repertoires in COVID-19. Study in general: PBMCs, B-cell-depleted T cells, or T cells provided the cDNA or gDNA that made up the material.

In Seattle, patients joined the study during active infection and were tracked longitudinally. Germline CDR1 reads MGHRA; CDR2 reads YSYEKL. The V end lost 1 base, the J end lost 8 bases, and 20 bases lay between the germline ends. The CDR3 covers 17 residues. TCRdb's copy holds only in-frame clones and misses some; the assay was immunoSEQ multiplex PCR. The table shows about 160,000 clones, with around 92% occurring only once. Material for sequencing was peripheral blood. The V call is TRBV4-1, the J call TRBJ1-4; possibly TRBD1 for D (5 bases). This receptor was obtained from a man aged 25-45 years with COVID-19, enrolled during active disease. The DNA of the CDR3 is TGCGCCAGCAGCCAAGTATTTAGCGGGGCAGGAGGCGAAAAACTGTTTTTT. Translated: CASSQVFSGAGGEKLFF.